This T cell receptor (beta chain) was recovered during a study of T cell responses to AZD1222 COVID-19 vaccine. Repertoires were generated with immunoSEQ multiplex PCR, while TCRdb's copy carries only in-frame clones and drops some. Found here are about 110,000 clones, 87% of them singletons; the top ten hold roughly 2.5%. Per the germline V gene, CDR1 is SGHDT and CDR2 is YYEEEE. CDR3 length: 14 amino acids. With V trimmed by 2 bases and J by 3 bases, 5 bases remained unmatched. This clonotype originated in an adult who received the AZD1222 COVID-19 vaccine. The J gene is TRBJ2-7, the V gene TRBV5-6; TRBD1 aligns across 7 bases. The sequencing here drew on peripheral blood, taken 28 days after the second AZD1222 dose. The CDR3 region has the DNA TGTGCCAGCAGCTTTGGGCAGGGGGTCTACGAGCAGTACTTC. Protein: CASSFGQGVYEQYF.